This T cell receptor (beta chain) was captured by sequencing in a study of blood T cell repertoires in COVID-19. At the level of the study: COVID-19 samples, acute and convalescent, were from the United States, Italy and Spain. Sources were T cells, B-cell-depleted T cells, or PBMCs; the material itself was cDNA or gDNA.

Germline V gene data show CDR1 as SGHTA and CDR2 as FQGNSA. CDR3 size: 14 residues. To note about this clone: One end of the junction fails to match germline, which may point to a read error.

The assay was immunoSEQ multiplex PCR, and TCRdb's table has in-frame clones only and misses some. The sample has 95,000 to 150,000 clones; 85% to 90% are singletons. Sequencing was performed on peripheral blood. The chain couples TRBV7-2 to TRBJ1-1; D not certain. This clonotype was sampled from a man older than 75 with active or convalescent COVID-19. The CDR3 nucleotides read TGTGCCAGCAGCTTTGGGCACTCTTCCACTGAGGCTTTCTTT. Its protein product is CASSFGHSSTEAFF.